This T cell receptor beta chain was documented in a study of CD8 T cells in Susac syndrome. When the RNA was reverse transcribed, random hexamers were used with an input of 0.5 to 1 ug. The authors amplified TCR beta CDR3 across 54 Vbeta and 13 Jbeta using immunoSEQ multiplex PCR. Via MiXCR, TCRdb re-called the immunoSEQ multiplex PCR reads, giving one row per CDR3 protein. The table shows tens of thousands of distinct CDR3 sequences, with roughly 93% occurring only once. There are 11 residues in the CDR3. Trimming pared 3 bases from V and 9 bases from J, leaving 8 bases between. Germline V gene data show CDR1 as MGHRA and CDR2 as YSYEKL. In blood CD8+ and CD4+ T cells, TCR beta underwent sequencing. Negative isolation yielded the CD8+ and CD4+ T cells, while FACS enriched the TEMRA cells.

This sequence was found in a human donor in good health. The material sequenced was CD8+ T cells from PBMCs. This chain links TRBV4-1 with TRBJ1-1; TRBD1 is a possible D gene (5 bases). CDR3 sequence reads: CASSQGGKAFF. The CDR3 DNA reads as TGCGCCAGCAGCCAGGGGGGGAAAGCTTTCTTT.